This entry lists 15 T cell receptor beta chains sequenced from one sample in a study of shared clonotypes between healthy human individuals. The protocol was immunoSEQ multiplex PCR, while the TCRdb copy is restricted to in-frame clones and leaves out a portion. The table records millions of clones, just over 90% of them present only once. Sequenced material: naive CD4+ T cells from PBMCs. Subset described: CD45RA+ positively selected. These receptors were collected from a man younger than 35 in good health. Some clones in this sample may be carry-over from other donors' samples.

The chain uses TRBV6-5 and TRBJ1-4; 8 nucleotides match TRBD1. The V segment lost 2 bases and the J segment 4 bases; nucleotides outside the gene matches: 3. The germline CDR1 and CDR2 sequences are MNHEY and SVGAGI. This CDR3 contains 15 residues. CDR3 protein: CASSYPTGVNEKLFF. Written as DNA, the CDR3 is TGTGCCAGCAGTTACCCGACAGGGGTTAATGAAAAACTGTTTTTT.

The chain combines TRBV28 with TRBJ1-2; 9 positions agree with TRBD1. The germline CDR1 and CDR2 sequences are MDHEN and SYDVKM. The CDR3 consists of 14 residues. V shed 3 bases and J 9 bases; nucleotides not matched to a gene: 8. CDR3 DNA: TGTGCCAGCAGTTTGCCTCAACAGGGGGCTAGCTACACCTTC. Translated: CASSLPQQGASYTF.

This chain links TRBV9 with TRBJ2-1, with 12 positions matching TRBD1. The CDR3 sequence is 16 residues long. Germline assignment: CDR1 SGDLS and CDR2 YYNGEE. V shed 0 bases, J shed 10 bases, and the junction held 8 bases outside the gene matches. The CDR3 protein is CASSVDPGQGAREQFF. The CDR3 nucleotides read TGTGCCAGCAGCGTAGATCCGGGACAGGGGGCAAGGGAGCAGTTCTTC.

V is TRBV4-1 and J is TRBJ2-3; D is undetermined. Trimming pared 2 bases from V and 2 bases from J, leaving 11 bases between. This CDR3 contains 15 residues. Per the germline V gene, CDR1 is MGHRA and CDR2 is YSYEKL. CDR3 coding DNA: TGCGCCAGCAGCCAACGGTGGGTTTTCACAGATACGCAGTATTTT. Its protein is CASSQRWVFTDTQYF.

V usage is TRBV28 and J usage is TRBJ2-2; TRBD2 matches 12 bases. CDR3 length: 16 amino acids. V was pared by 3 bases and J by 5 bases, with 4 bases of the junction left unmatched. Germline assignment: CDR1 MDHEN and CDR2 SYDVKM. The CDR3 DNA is TGTGCCAGCAGTTTTGGTACTAGCGGGAGGACCGGGGAGCTGTTTTTT. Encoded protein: CASSFGTSGRTGELFF.

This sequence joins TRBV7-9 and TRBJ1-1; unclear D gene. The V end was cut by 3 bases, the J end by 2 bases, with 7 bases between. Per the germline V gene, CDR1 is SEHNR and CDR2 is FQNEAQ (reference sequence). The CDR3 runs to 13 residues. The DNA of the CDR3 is TGTGCCAGCAGCTTCGGGAAAAACACTGAAGCTTTCTTT. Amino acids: CASSFGKNTEAFF.

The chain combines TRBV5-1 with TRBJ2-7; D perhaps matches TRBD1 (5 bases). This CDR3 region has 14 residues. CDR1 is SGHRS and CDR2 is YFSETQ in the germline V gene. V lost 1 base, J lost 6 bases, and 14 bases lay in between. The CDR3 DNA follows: TGCGCCAGCAGCTTGACCCAGGGCTCAAGCGAGCAGTACTTC. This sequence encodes CASSLTQGSSEQYF.

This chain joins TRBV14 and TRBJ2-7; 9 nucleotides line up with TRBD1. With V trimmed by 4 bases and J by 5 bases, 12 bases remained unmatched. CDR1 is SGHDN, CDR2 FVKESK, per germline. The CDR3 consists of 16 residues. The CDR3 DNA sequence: TGTGCCAGCAGCCTCCTGGGACAGGGCAGTAATAACGAGCAGTACTTC. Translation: CASSLLGQGSNNEQYF.

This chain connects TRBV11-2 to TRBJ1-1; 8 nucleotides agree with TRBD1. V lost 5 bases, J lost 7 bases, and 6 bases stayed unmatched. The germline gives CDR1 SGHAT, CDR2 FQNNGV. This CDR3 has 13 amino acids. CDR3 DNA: TGTGCCAGCAGCGCCAGGGGGCGGAATGAAGCTTTCTTT. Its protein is CASSARGRNEAFF.

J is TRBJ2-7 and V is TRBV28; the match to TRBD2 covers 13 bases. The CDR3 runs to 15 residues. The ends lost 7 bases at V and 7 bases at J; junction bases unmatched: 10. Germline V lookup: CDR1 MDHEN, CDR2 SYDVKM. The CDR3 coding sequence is TGTGCCAGCATCCTTACTAGCGGGAGGGCCGGGGAGCAGTACTTC. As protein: CASILTSGRAGEQYF.

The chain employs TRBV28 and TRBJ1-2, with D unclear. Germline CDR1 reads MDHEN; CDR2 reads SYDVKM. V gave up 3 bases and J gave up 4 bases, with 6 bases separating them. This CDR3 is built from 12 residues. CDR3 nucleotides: TGTGCCAGCAGTTTTGAGCTCTATGGCTACACCTTC. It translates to CASSFELYGYTF.

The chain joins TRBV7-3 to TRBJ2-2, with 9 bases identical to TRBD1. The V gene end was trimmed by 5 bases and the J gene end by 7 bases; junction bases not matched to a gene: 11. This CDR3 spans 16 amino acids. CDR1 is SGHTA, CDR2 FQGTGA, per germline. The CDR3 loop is CASSPLGQGSNGELFF. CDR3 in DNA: TGTGCCAGCAGCCCCTTGGGACAGGGAAGTAACGGGGAGCTGTTTTTT.

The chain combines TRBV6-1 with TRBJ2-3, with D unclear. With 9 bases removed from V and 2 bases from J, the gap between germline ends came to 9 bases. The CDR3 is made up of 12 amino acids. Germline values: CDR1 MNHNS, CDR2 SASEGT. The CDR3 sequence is CASTRDTDTQYF. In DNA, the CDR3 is TGTGCCAGTACAAGGGACACAGATACGCAGTATTTT.

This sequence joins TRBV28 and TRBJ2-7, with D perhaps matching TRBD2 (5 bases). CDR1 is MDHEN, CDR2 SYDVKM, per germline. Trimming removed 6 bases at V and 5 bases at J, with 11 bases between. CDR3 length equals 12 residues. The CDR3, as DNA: TGTGCCAGCAGGTCAGCGGTAAACGAGCAGTACTTC. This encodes CASRSAVNEQYF. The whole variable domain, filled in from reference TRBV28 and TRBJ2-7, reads DVKVTQSSRYLVKRTGEKVFLECVQDMDHENMFWYRQDPGLGLRLIYFSYDVKMKEKGDIPEGYSVSREKKERFSLILESASTNQTSMYLCASRSAVNEQYFGPGTRLTVT.

CDR3 sequence: CSVAPQQETQYF. CDR3 bases: TGCAGCGTAGCCCCCCAACAAGAGACCCAGTACTTC. The chain links TRBV29-1 to TRBJ2-5; D not certain. With 6 bases removed from V and 2 bases from J, the gap between germline ends came to 10 bases. Germline values: CDR1 SQVTM, CDR2 ANQGSEA. This CDR3 region has 12 residues.